This TCR beta chain was sequenced during a study of blood T cell repertoires in COVID-19. Profiled with immunoSEQ multiplex PCR; TCRdb holds only in-frame clones, not every one. Among about 480,000 clones listed, roughly 90% were seen once. Sequencing was performed on PBMCs or T cells enriched from blood (not recorded which). This receptor was taken from a middle-aged woman who had recovered from COVID-19.

Here the CDR3 reads CASSIRDYNTGELFF. In nucleotides, the CDR3 is TGCGCCAGCAGCATCCGGGACTACAACACCGGGGAGCTGTTTTTT. The chain has TRBV5-1 and TRBJ2-2; TRBD2 aligns across 7 bases. The CDR3 has 15 residues. The J segment lost 2 bases and the V segment lost 4 bases, leaving 5 bases of the junction unmatched. The germline gives CDR1 SGHRS, CDR2 YFSETQ.